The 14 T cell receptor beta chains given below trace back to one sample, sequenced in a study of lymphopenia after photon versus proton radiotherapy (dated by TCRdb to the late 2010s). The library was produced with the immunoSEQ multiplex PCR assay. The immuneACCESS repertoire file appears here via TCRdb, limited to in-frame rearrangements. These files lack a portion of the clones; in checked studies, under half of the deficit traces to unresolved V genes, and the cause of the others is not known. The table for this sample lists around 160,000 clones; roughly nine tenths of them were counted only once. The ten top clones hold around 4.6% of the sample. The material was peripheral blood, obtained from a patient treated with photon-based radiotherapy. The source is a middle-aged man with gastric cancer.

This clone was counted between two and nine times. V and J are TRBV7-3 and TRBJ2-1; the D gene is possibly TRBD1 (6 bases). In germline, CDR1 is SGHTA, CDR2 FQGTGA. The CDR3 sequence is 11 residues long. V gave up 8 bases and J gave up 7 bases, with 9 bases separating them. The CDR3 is CASSTGNEQFF. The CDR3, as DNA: TGTGCCAGCTCGACAGGAAATGAGCAGTTCTTC.

This CDR3 is CASSAKLLDTQYF. CDR3 bases: TGTGCCAGCAGTGCTAAACTTTTAGATACGCAGTATTTT. The genes are TRBV25-1 and TRBJ2-3; D gene unclear. The germline V gene encodes CDR1 MGHDK and CDR2 SYGVNS. The CDR3 totals 13 residues. V lost 4 bases, J lost 5 bases, and 10 bases lay in between.

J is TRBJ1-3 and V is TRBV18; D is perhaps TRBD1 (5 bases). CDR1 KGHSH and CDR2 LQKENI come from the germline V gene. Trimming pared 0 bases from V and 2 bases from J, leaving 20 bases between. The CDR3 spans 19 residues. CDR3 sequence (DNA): TGTGCCAGCTCACCACCAAGGGACCCAGACCTAACGGCTGGAAACACCATATATTTT. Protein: CASSPPRDPDLTAGNTIYF.

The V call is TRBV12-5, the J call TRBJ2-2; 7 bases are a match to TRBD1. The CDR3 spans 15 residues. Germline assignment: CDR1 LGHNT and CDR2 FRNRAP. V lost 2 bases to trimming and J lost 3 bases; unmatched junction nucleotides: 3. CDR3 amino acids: CASGLWQGDTGELFF. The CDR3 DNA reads TGTGCTAGTGGTTTGTGGCAGGGGGACACCGGGGAGCTGTTTTTT.

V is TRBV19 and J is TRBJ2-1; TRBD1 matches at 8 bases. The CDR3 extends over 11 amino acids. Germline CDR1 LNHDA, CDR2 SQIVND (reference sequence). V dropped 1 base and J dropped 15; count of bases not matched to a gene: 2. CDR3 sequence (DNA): TGTGCCAGTAGTATAGGGACAGGGTGGTTCTTC. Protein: CASSIGTGWFF.

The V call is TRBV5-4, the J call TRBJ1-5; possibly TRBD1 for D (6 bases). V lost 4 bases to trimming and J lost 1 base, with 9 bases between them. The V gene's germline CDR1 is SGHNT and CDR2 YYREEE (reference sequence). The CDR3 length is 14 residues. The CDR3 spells CASSLGGSNQPQHF. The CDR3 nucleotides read TGTGCCAGCAGCCTAGGGGGGAGCAATCAGCCCCAGCATTTT. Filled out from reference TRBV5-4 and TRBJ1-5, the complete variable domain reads ETGVTQSPTHLIKTRGQQVTLRCSSQSGHNTVSWYQQALGQGPQFIFQYYREEENGRGNFPPRFSGLQFPNYSSELNVNALELDDSALYLCASSLGGSNQPQHFGDGTRLSIL.

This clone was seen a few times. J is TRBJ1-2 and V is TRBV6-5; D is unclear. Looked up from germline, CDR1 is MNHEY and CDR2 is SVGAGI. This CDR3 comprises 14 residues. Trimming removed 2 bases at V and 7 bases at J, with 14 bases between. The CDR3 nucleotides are TGTGCCAGCAGTTACGACGGCGGGGTGAGTGGCTACACCTTC. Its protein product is CASSYDGGVSGYTF.

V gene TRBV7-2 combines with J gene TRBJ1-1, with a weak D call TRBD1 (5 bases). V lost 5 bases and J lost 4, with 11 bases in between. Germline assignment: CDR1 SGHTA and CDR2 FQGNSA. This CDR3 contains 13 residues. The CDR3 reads CASSPQGFTEAFF. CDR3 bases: TGTGCCAGCAGCCCCCAGGGTTTCACTGAAGCTTTCTTT. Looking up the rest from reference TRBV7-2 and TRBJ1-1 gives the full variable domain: GAGVSQSPSNKVTEKGKDVELRCDPISGHTALYWYRQSLGQGLEFLIYFQGNSAPDKSGLPSDRFSAERTGGSVSTLTIQRTQQEDSAVYLCASSPQGFTEAFFGQGTRLTVV.

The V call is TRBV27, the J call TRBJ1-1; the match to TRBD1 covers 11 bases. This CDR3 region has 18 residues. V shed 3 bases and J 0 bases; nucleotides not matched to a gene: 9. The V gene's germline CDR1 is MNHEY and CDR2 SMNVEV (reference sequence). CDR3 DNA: TGTGCCAGCAGTTTCACCGGGACAGGGGGATTTATGAACACTGAAGCTTTCTTT. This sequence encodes CASSFTGTGGFMNTEAFF.

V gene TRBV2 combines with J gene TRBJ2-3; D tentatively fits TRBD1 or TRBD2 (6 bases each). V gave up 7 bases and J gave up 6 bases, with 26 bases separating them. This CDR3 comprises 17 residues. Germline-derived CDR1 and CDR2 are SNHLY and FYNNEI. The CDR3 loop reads CASTLLAGRGGGDTQYF. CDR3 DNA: TGTGCCAGCACCCTCCTGGCTGGCCGAGGAGGGGGGGATACGCAGTATTTT.

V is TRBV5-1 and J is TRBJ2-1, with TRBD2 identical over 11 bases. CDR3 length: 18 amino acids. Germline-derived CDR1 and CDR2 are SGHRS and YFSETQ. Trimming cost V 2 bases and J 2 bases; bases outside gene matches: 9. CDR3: CASSFGDASGRTYNEQFF. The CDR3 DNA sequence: TGCGCCAGCAGCTTCGGAGATGCTAGCGGGAGGACCTACAATGAGCAGTTCTTC.

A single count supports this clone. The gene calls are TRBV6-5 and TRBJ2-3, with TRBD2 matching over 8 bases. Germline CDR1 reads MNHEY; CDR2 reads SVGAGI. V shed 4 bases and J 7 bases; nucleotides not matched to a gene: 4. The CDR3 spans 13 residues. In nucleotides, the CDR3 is TGTGCCAGCAGTTCCCCGGGGGGGTATACGCAGTATTTT. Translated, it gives CASSSPGGYTQYF.

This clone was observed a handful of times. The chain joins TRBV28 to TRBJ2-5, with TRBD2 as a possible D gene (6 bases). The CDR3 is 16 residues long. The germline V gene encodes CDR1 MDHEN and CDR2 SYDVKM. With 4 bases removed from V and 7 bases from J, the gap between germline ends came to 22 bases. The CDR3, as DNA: TGTGCCAGCAGTTCCAGGGCCTATGGAGGGGCCAGGACCCAGTACTTC. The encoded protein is CASSSRAYGGARTQYF. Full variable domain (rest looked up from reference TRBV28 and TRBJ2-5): DVKVTQSSRYLVKRTGEKVFLECVQDMDHENMFWYRQDPGLGLRLIYFSYDVKMKEKGDIPEGYSVSREKKERFSLILESASTNQTSMYLCASSSRAYGGARTQYFGPGTRLLVL.

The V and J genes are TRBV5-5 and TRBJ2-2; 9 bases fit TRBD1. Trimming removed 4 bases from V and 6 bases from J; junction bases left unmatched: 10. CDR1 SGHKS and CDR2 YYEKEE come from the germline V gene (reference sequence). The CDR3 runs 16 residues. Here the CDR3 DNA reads TGTGCCAGCAGCGCCCGGGACAGGGATGGTTCCGGGGAGCTGTTTTTT. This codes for CASSARDRDGSGELFF.